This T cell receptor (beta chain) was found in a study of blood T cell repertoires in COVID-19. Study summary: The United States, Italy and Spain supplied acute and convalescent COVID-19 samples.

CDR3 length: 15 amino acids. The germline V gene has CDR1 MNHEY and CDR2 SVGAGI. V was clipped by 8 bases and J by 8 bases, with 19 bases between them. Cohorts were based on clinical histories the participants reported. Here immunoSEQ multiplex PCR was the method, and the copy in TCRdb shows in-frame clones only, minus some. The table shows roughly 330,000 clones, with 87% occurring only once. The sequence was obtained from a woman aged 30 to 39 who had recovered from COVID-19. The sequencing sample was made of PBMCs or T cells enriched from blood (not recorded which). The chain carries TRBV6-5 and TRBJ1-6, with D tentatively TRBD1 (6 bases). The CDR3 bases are TGTGCCAGCCGTAGGGGGGGGCAGTTAGATTCACCCCTCCACTTT. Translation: CASRRGGQLDSPLHF.